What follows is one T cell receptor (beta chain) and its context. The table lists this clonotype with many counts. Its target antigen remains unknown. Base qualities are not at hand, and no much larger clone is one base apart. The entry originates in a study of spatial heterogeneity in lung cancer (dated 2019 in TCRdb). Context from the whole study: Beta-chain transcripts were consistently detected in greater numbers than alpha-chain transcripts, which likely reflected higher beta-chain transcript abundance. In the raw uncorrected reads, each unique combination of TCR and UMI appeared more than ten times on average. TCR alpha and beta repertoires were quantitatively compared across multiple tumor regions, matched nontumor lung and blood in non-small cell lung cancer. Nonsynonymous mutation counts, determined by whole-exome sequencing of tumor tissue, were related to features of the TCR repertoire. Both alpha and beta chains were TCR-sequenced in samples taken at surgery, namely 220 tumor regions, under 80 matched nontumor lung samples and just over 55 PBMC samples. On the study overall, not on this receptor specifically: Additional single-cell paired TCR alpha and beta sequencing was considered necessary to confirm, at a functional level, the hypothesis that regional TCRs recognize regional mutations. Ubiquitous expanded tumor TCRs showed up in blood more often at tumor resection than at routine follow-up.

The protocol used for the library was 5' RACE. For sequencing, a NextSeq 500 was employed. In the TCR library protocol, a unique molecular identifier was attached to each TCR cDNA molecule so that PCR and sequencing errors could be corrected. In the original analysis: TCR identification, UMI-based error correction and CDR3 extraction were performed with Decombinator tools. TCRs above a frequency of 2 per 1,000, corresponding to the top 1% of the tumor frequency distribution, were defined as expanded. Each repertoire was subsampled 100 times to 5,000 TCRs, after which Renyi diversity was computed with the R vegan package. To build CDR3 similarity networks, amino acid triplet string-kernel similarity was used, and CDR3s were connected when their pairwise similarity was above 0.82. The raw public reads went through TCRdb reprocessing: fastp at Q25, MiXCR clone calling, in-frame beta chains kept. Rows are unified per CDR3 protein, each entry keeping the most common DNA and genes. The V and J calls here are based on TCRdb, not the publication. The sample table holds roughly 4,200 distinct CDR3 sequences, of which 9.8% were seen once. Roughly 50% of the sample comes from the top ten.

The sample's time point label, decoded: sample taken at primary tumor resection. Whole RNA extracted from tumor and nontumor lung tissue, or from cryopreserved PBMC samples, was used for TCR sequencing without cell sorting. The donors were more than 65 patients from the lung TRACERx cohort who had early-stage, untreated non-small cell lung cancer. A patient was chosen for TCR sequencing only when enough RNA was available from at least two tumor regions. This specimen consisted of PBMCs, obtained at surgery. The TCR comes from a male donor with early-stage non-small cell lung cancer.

In nucleotide form, the sequence is TGTGCCAGCAGCTTAGATCCGCAGCGGAGTACGAACACCGGGGAGCTGTTTTTT. Its coded protein is CASSLDPQRSTNTGELFF. The chain is made from TRBV11-2 and TRBJ2-2; perhaps TRBD2 is the D gene, with 5 bases matching. Deletion took 0 bases off V and 0 bases off J, with a span of 14 bases between the germline ends. From the cysteine through the phenylalanine, the CDR3 covers 18 amino acids. Only the CDR3 part of the read is kept: 54 bases, read in frame from the first base. CDR1 SGHAT and CDR2 FQNNGV were looked up in the germline V gene.